The TCR beta chain under discussion was sequenced for a study of blood T cell repertoires in COVID-19. In the study overall: Specimens from acute and convalescent COVID-19 originated in the United States, Italy and Spain.

Repertoires were generated with immunoSEQ multiplex PCR, while TCRdb's copy carries only in-frame clones and drops some. This repertoire shows a few hundred thousand clones, about 86% found once; its top ten account for approximately 6.2%. Germline values: CDR1 ENHRY, CDR2 SYGVKD. Between the trimmed V and J ends, which lost 7 bases and 4 bases, there was a span of 5 bases. The CDR3 runs 11 residues. This clone was found a few times. The chain has TRBV10-3 and TRBJ1-5; D is uncertain. Sequenced material: peripheral blood. The sequence was collected from a man in his sixties who had recovered from COVID-19. The CDR3 loop reads CAITPNQPQHF. The CDR3 coding sequence is TGTGCCATCACCCCTAATCAGCCCCAGCATTTT.